One sample yielded the 6 T cell receptor beta chains listed below, sequenced in a study of CXCR3-negative and CXCR3-positive naive CD8 T cells. In preparing the TRB cDNA libraries, 5' RACE with UMI labels was used. From the 5' RACE reads, TCRdb lists one entry per CDR3 protein and no DNA. This sample carries around 140,000 distinct CDR3 sequences, with about 0.3% going to the ten biggest clones. The sample was naive CXCR3- CD8+ T cells from blood. The subset here: CD45RO-CCR7+CD27+CD95- naive CD8+ T cells lacking CXCR3 (TNR3-). The receptor source for this set is a human donor in good health. Some clones in this sample may be carry-over from other donors' samples.

The chain carries TRBV28 and TRBJ1-1. The CDR3 has 11 amino acids. The germline CDR1 and CDR2 sequences are MDHEN and SYDVKM. CDR3 amino acids: CASSNRHEAFF.

The V call is TRBV14, the J call TRBJ2-5; lacking DNA, the TRBD2 call made by TCRdb goes unchecked. The CDR3 is 15 amino acids. Germline values: CDR1 SGHDN, CDR2 FVKESK. CDR3 region: CASSQEGVREETQYF.

The rearrangement uses TRBV7-9 and TRBJ2-5. The CDR3 consists of 13 residues. Germline CDR1 is SEHNR and CDR2 is FQNEAQ (reference sequence). This CDR3 is CASSFPIEETQYF.

The V and J genes are TRBV21-1 and TRBJ1-5; with no DNA, the TCRdb D assignment of TRBD1 cannot be verified. TRBV21-1 counts as a pseudogene. This CDR3 has 18 residues. CDR3 protein: CASSLKAGPTGGVQPQHF.

The chain joins TRBV6-5 to TRBJ2-5. In germline, CDR1 is MNHEY, CDR2 SVGAGI. The CDR3 runs 17 residues. The CDR3 here is CASSYSILFGDQETQYF.

The chain couples TRBV20-1 to TRBJ2-2; TCRdb's D call, TRBD1, is unchecked because there is no DNA. CDR1 and CDR2 from the germline V gene are DFQATT and SNEGSKA (reference sequence). The length of the CDR3 is 16 residues. The CDR3 is CSASGDRDLPTGELFF.